The clone carrying this T cell receptor beta chain was seen only once. Its specificity is not known. The data originate from a study of PD-1 blockade in classical Hodgkin lymphoma. Overall study context: Patients received nivolumab 3 mg/kg intravenously every 2 weeks.

Time point described: cycle 4 day 1 (C4D1), after five to seven weeks of nivolumab. Every one of the patients relapsed after autologous stem cell transplantation (brentuximab vedotin exposure was variable). The study purified CD4+ T cells from thawed PBMCs using magnetic negative selection. Patients showed best responses of complete response, partial response or progressive disease. Germline trimming cut 7 bases from V and 5 bases from J; bases unmatched to any gene: 7. This CDR3 is 14 amino acids long. Germline assignment: CDR1 PRHDT and CDR2 FYEKMQ (reference sequence). Using immunoSEQ multiplex PCR, the repertoire was profiled, and TCRdb retains in-frame clones only, with some absent. This sample has more than 20,000 clones; approximately 67% occur once, and the top ten carry less than 1.5%. General study results and limits: Prior to therapy, complete responders displayed diversity much like that of newly diagnosed patients. The repertoire differences lack a defined cause, possibly disease activity or prior therapy.

Here the sequenced sample was CD4+ T cells from blood, taken before the fourth cycle of nivolumab. This TCR was recovered from a human donor with classical Hodgkin lymphoma. V is TRBV13 and J is TRBJ2-5; TRBD1 agrees at 10 bases. The CDR3 region has the DNA TGTGCCAGCACTGGACAGGGGGAGGCGGAGACCCAGTACTTC. This gives the protein CASTGQGEAETQYF.